These T cell receptor beta chains were read from a single sample in a study of blood T cells in healthy people across ages. TCRdb reprocessed the 5' RACE reads with MiXCR, giving one entry per CDR3 protein. The sample consists of some 1.8 million distinct CDR3 sequences, about two fifths of them appearing once. Sequencing was performed on blood. The receptors were sampled from a human donor in good health. Each CDR3 is given with its conserved first and last residue. D genes are given only for firm matches. Rows give clone size only sometimes, using once, few, many, or a class for an expanded clone.

TRBV7-2	-	TRBJ2-5	few	TGTGCCAGCAGTTGGGACACCGTAAAGACCCAGTACTTC	CASSWDTVKTQYF
TRBV4-3	-	TRBJ1-4	many	TGCGCCAGCAGCCGTAAACTAGACAGAACCGGCGAAAAACTGTTTTTT	CASSRKLDRTGEKLFF
TRBV24-1	-	TRBJ2-1	-	TGTGCCACCAGTGATTTTCCCCTTTTTGGCGGTGAGCAGTTCTTC	CATSDFPLFGGEQFF
TRBV20-1	-	TRBJ1-6	-	TGCAGTGCTAGGTGGGGCAGGGTAAATTCACCCCTCCACTTT	CSARWGRVNSPLHF
TRBV9	-	TRBJ2-1	few	TGTGCCAGCAGCGTAGCTCTTAGGACAGACAATGAGCAGTTCTTC	CASSVALRTDNEQFF
TRBV11-2	TRBD2	TRBJ2-1	-	TGTGCCAGCAGCTTAGACCTAATGGCGACTAGCCCATCTTTGAGTAGAGAGCAGTTCTTC	CASSLDLMATSPSLSREQFF
TRBV5-6	-	TRBJ2-1	few	TGTGCCAGCAGCTTGTCCCCTAGCTCCTACAATGAGCAGTTCTTC	CASSLSPSSYNEQFF
TRBV4-3	-	TRBJ2-5	few	TGCGCCAGCAGCCAAGATGAGGGTGGAATGCTTCAGTACTTC	CASSQDEGGMLQYF
TRBV6-1	-	TRBJ1-5	few	TGTGCCAGCAGCCCCCCTAGAGTGTACAAGGCCCATCAGCCCCAGCATTTT	CASSPPRVYKAHQPQHF
TRBV5-1	TRBD2	TRBJ2-7	many	TGCGCCAGTTCACTTGCGGGGGGTCAATACGAGCAGTACTTC	CASSLAGGQYEQYF
TRBV12-3/TRBV12-4	-	TRBJ2-7	-	TGTGCCAGCAGTTTGGTCGGAGATTACCGGGGTCTCCGCTACGAGCAGTACTTC	CASSLVGDYRGLRYEQYF
TRBV7-2	TRBD1	TRBJ1-1	-	TGTGCCAGCAGCGCCCACAGGGGAAGGTCTGAAGCTTTCTTT	CASSAHRGRSEAFF
TRBV20-1	-	TRBJ1-2	-	TGCAGTGCTAGAGATCCCAGGGTGGTTGACTATGGCTACACCTTC	CSARDPRVVDYGYTF
TRBV15	-	TRBJ2-3	-	TGTGCCACCAGCAGGGTCAGGTGGACCTGGACAGATACGCAGTATTTT	CATSRVRWTWTDTQYF
TRBV9	-	TRBJ1-6	-	TGTGCCAGCACCACGACAGAACTCCTTAATTCACCCCTCCACTTT	CASTTTELLNSPLHF
TRBV7-9	-	TRBJ2-1	few	TGTGCCAGCAGCCCGTCGGGGGCCGGATCAAATGAGCAGTTCTTC	CASSPSGAGSNEQFF
TRBV10-3	TRBD2	TRBJ2-1	few	TGTGCCATCAGTGAGCTTAGCGGGTCAGAGTCCAATGAGCAGTTCTTC	CAISELSGSESNEQFF
TRBV20-1	-	TRBJ2-1	few	TGCAGTGCTAGTACGGTGGGTTCCTACAATGAGCAGTTCTTC	CSASTVGSYNEQFF
TRBV20-1	TRBD2	TRBJ2-1	few	TGCAGTGCTAGGCTAGCGGGGGCCATCTCCTACAATGAGCAGTTCTTC	CSARLAGAISYNEQFF
TRBV28	-	TRBJ2-7	-	TGTGCCAGCAGCCGGGTCGGGGTGGCCTACGAGCAGTACTTC	CASSRVGVAYEQYF
TRBV11-2	-	TRBJ2-6	-	TGTGCCGGCAGCTTAGATAGTCTAGGAGGGGAAGCTGGGGCCAACGTCCTGACTTTC	CAGSLDSLGGEAGANVLTF
TRBV5-1	TRBD1	TRBJ2-3	-	TGCGCCAGCAGCTTGTTCATCACAGGGGGAGATACGCAGTATTTT	CASSLFITGGDTQYF
TRBV24-1	TRBD1	TRBJ1-5	many	TGTGCCACCAGTGATCAGGACAGGGGTCTCAATCAGCCCCAGCATTTT	CATSDQDRGLNQPQHF
TRBV7-8	-	TRBJ1-2	-	TGTGCCAGCAGCTCTCAAGACCAAACGAATGGCTACACCTTC	CASSSQDQTNGYTF
TRBV6-2/TRBV6-3	-	TRBJ2-4	-	TGTGCCAGCAGTTTTAGGATGGCAGACACTCAGTACTTC	CASSFRMADTQYF
TRBV4-2	-	TRBJ1-2	-	TGTACCAGCAGCCCAACGTGGACAGCTAACTATGGCTACACCTTC	CTSSPTWTANYGYTF
TRBV18	-	TRBJ1-1	few	TGTGCCAGCTCCCTGGGGGGGGGTTCGGGCACTGAAGCTTTCTTT	CASSLGGGSGTEAFF
TRBV24-1	-	TRBJ1-2	-	TGTGCCACCAGTGGCTCATCTTTCAACTATGGCTACACCTTC	CATSGSSFNYGYTF
TRBV5-1	TRBD2	TRBJ2-3	-	TGCGCCAGCAGCTCTATCCCTAGCGGGGGGAACGTCGCAGATACGCAGTATTTT	CASSSIPSGGNVADTQYF
TRBV12-3/TRBV12-4	-	TRBJ2-7	-	TGTGCCAGCAGTTATCCTGGCTCGGGGGTAAACTACTACGAGCAGTACTTC	CASSYPGSGVNYYEQYF
TRBV27	-	TRBJ2-3	-	TGTGCCAGCAGTTTCGACAGAAGAGATACGCAGTATTTT	CASSFDRRDTQYF
TRBV12-3/TRBV12-4	-	TRBJ1-2	few	TGTGCCAGCAGTTTAGGGGCGCAGGATGGCTACACCTTC	CASSLGAQDGYTF
TRBV25-1	-	TRBJ2-5	-	TGTGCCAGCAGTGAATACTTCCAAGAGACCCAGTACTTC	CASSEYFQETQYF
TRBV5-1	TRBD1	TRBJ1-2	many	TGCGCCAGCAGCACGGGACAGGGAGGCGGCTACACCTTC	CASSTGQGGGYTF
TRBV12-3/TRBV12-4	TRBD2	TRBJ2-4	-	TGTGCCAGCAGTTTGAGCGGGGGTCGGCCTTTAGCCAAAAACATTCAGTACTTC	CASSLSGGRPLAKNIQYF
TRBV6-6	TRBD1	TRBJ2-5	-	TGTGCCATGGTAGGGGGGACAGGTCCTAGGAGAGAAGAGACCCAGTACTTC	CAMVGGTGPRREETQYF
TRBV2	TRBD2	TRBJ2-5	-	TGTGCCAGCAGTGCAACTAGCGGGGAGGAAGAGACCCAGTACTTC	CASSATSGEEETQYF
TRBV7-9	-	TRBJ2-3	-	TGTGCCAGCCACTGGGGGGACACAGATACGCAGTATTTT	CASHWGDTDTQYF
TRBV10-3	-	TRBJ2-1	-	TGTGCCGCCGGGACCCGGTTGCTTGAGCAGTTCTTC	CAAGTRLLEQFF
TRBV4-2	TRBD2	TRBJ2-4	few	TGTGCCAGCAGCCAAGGACTAGCGGGGGGGCTTATGGAAAACATTCAGTACTTC	CASSQGLAGGLMENIQYF